The 16 T cell receptor beta chains below come from one sample, sequenced in a study of T-cell reconstitution after alpha-beta-depleted transplantation in children. The TCRbeta library was prepared with unique molecular identifiers. In TCRdb, the PCR reads were re-called with MiXCR into one record per CDR3 protein. The sample holds some 220,000 distinct CDR3 sequences; approximately 10% are singletons and the top ten take 28%. The source material was PBMCs, sampled before TCRalphabeta/CD19-depleted stem cell transplant. These receptors originate from a child in the first two years of life with acute myeloid leukemia, due to receive a stem cell transplant.

Turning to this clonotype: The junction departs from the called germline gene at one end, perhaps through a read error. CDR3 nucleotide sequence: TGTGCCAGCAGGTCCGGGACAGGATTTACCTGGGAGCTATTTTTT. Its protein product is CASRSGTGFTWELFF. The chain couples TRBV12-3 or TRBV12-4 to TRBJ2-2; 8 bases map to TRBD1. This CDR3 is built from 15 residues.

Concerning this clonotype itself: A much larger clonotype is one base distant, so this may be a read error. The chain combines TRBV20-1 with TRBJ2-1; D is unresolved. The length of the CDR3 is 12 residues. The V and J ends lost 0 bases and 10 bases respectively, with 10 bases between them. The germline V gene encodes CDR1 DFQATT and CDR2 SNEGSKA (reference sequence). CDR3 bases: TGCAGTGCTAGAGATCTATGGATCGAGCAGTTCTTC. Amino acids: CSARDLWIEQFF.

At least ten counts were recorded for this clonotype. The chain carries TRBV5-5 and TRBJ1-2; 9 bases are shared with TRBD1. Germline-derived CDR1 and CDR2 are SGHKS and YYEKEE (reference sequence). The CDR3 is made up of 17 amino acids. J was trimmed by 0 bases and V by 5 bases; bases with no gene match: 11. The CDR3 bases are TGTGCCAGCAGTCGCCGGGACAGGGTCCCAACTAACTATGGCTACACCTTC. Amino acids: CASSRRDRVPTNYGYTF.

This clonotype was counted many times. The chain has TRBV29-1 and TRBJ2-3; 7 bases line up with TRBD2. Germline values: CDR1 SQVTM, CDR2 ANQGSEA. The CDR3 covers 12 residues. The ends lost 4 bases at V and 6 bases at J; junction bases unmatched: 4. The CDR3: CSVGIAGDTQYF. As DNA, the CDR3 is TGCAGCGTTGGGATAGCGGGCGATACGCAGTATTTT.

In its sample, this clonotype was seen many times. This chain connects TRBV6-2 or TRBV6-3 to TRBJ2-2; D may be TRBD1 (6 bases). CDR3 length: 15 amino acids. V shed 6 bases and J shed 2 bases, with 13 bases lying between them. The germline gives CDR1 MNHEY, CDR2 SVGEGT. The CDR3 DNA follows: TGTGCCAGCAGGCGCCGGGACACTAACACCGGGGAGCTGTTTTTT. Its protein is CASRRRDTNTGELFF.

This clonotype was seen many times. The rearrangement uses TRBV3-1 and TRBJ2-7; TRBD2 aligns across 10 bases. The CDR3 loop spans 14 amino acids. Trimming at V came to 5 bases and at J to 5 bases, leaving 6 bases not matched to a gene. From germline, CDR1 is LGHDT and CDR2 YNNKEL (reference sequence). The CDR3 DNA is TGTGCCAGCAGCGGAACTAGCGGGGTACACGAGCAGTACTTC. Translated, it gives CASSGTSGVHEQYF.

This clonotype was found many times. V is TRBV4-2 and J is TRBJ2-3; 8 nucleotides line up with TRBD2. V shed 1 base and J 4 bases; nucleotides not matched to a gene: 10. The CDR3 extends over 17 amino acids. CDR1 and CDR2 from the germline V gene are LGHNA and YNFKEQ. In nucleotides, the CDR3 is TGTGCCAGCAGCCAAGGCGGGGGACTAGGGTTAGCAGATACGCAGTATTTT. Its translation is CASSQGGGLGLADTQYF.

In its sample, this clonotype was seen many times. The chain recombines TRBV11-2 with TRBJ2-4; D is uncertain. The CDR3 covers 13 residues. Germline CDR1 reads SGHAT; CDR2 reads FQNNGV. Trimming took off 4 bases at V and 4 bases at J, with 8 bases between the two ends. The CDR3 reads CASSWSVKNIQYF. The CDR3 DNA is TGTGCCAGCAGCTGGAGCGTAAAAAACATTCAGTACTTC. The full variable domain, completed using reference TRBV11-2 and TRBJ2-4, is EAGVAQSPRYKIIEKRQSVAFWCNPISGHATLYWYQQILGQGPKLLIQFQNNGVVDDSQLPKDRFSAERLKGVDSTLKIQPAKLEDSAVYLCASSWSVKNIQYFGAGTRLSVL.

This clonotype was found many times. As DNA, the CDR3 is TGTGCCAGCAGCACCCGGGACGGAGACCAAGAGACCCAGTACTTC. Translated: CASSTRDGDQETQYF. The rearrangement links TRBV13 to TRBJ2-5; the D call may be TRBD1 or TRBD2 (5 bases each). The CDR3 covers 15 residues. Trimming removed 5 bases from V and 0 bases from J, with 13 bases in between. The V gene's germline CDR1 is PRHDT and CDR2 FYEKMQ (reference sequence).

A note on this clonotype: One junction end does not reproduce the germline sequence, and a read error may be involved. CDR3 sequence (DNA): TGCGCCAGCAGCTCCCGGGACACCTTCCTAGCCAAAAACATTCGGTACTTC. Protein product: CASSSRDTFLAKNIRYF. This chain uses TRBV5-1 with TRBJ2-4, with TRBD1 as a possible D gene (6 bases). In germline, CDR1 is SGHRS, CDR2 YFSETQ. The CDR3 has 17 amino acids.

This chain uses TRBV30 with TRBJ1-5, with D maybe TRBD1 (5 bases). This CDR3 is 13 amino acids long. The germline V gene encodes CDR1 GTSNPN and CDR2 SVGIG (reference sequence). The V end was cut by 2 bases, the J end by 5 bases, with 10 bases between. The CDR3 DNA reads as TGTGCCTGGAGTCAGAGGGGAGATCAGCCCCAGCATTTT. Protein: CAWSQRGDQPQHF. Full variable domain (missing parts from reference TRBV30 and TRBJ1-5): SQTIHQWPATLVQPVGSPLSLECTVEGTSNPNLYWYRQAAGRGLQLLFYSVGIGQISSEVPQNLSASRPQDRQFILSSKKLLLSDSGFYLCAWSQRGDQPQHFGDGTRLSIL.

This rearrangement joins TRBV4-2 to TRBJ1-4, with D tentatively TRBD1 (5 bases). The CDR3 runs 14 residues. Trimming left V 4 bases short and J 4 bases short, with 10 bases between. Germline V gene data show CDR1 as LGHNA and CDR2 as YNFKEQ. The CDR3 coding sequence is TGTGCCAGCAGCCCGGGACGGATTAATGAAAAACTGTTTTTT. Encoded protein: CASSPGRINEKLFF.

On this clonotype itself: One end of the junction fails to match germline, which may point to a read error. The chain joins TRBV11-2 to TRBJ1-1, with D possibly TRBD1 on 5 matching bases. The CDR3 contains 15 residues. Germline V gives CDR1 SGHAT, CDR2 FQNNGV. CDR3 region: CVSSHLRVGNTEAFF. For the CDR3, the DNA is TGTGTCAGCAGCCACCTCAGGGTGGGCAACACTGAAGCTTTCTTT.

This clonotype was counted many times. In nucleotides, the CDR3 is TGCGCCAGCAGCTTGGATCCAGCTCCCAACTATGGCTACACCTTC. Residues: CASSLDPAPNYGYTF. The chain carries TRBV5-1 and TRBJ1-2; D is unclear. CDR3 length: 15 amino acids. V lost 0 bases, J lost 2 bases, and 11 bases lay in between. CDR1 is SGHRS, CDR2 YFSETQ, per germline.

There are many counts of this clonotype. The chain has TRBV3-1 and TRBJ2-7; TRBD1 aligns across 7 bases. Germline V CDR1 and CDR2: LGHDT, YNNKEL (reference sequence). The CDR3 covers 13 residues. V shed 10 bases, J shed 5 bases, and the junction held 11 bases outside the gene matches. CDR3 amino acids: CATKGQINDEQYF. CDR3 nucleotides: TGTGCCACCAAGGGACAGATAAATGACGAGCAGTACTTC.

This clonotype occurred many times. The gene calls are TRBV20-1 and TRBJ2-3, with TRBD1 matching 7 bases. Germline trimming cut 4 bases from V and 3 bases from J; bases unmatched to any gene: 1. The CDR3 runs to 12 residues. CDR1 is DFQATT, CDR2 SNEGSKA, per germline (reference sequence). Written as DNA, the CDR3 is TGCAGTGCTACAGGGGGAACAGATACGCAGTATTTT. It is translated as CSATGGTDTQYF.